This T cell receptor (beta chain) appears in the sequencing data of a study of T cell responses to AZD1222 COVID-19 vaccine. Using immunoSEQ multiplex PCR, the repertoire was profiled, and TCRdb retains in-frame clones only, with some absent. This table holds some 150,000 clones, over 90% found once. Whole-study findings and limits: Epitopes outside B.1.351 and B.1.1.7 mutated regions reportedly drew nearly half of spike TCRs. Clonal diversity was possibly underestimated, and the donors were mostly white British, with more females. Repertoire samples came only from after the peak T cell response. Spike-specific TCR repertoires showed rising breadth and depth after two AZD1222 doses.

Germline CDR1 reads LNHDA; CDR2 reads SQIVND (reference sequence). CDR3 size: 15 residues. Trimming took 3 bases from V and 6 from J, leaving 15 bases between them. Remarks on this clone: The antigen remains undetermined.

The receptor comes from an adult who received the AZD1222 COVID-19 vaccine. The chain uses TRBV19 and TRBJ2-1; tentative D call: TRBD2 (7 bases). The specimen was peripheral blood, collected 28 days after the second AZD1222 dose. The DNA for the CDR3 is TGTGCCAGTAGTATCGGCCGGGGGGCCCTCAATGAGCAGTTCTTC. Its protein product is CASSIGRGALNEQFF. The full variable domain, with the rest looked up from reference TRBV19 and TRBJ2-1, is DGGITQSPKYLFRKEGQNVTLSCEQNLNHDAMYWYRQDPGQGLRLIYYSQIVNDFQKGDIAEGYSVSREKKESFPLTVTSAQKNPTAFYLCASSIGRGALNEQFFGPGTRLTVL.